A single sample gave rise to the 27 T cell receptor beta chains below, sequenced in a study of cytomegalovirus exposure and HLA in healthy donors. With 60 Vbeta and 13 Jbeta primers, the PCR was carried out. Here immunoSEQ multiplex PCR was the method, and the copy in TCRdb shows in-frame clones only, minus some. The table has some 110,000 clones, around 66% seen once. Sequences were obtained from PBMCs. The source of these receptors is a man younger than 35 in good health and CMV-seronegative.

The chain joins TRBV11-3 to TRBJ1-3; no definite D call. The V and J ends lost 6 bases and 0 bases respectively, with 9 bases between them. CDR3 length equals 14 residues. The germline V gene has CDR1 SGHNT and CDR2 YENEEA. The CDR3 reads CASSSGPSGNTIYF. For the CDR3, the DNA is TGTGCCAGCAGTAGCGGGCCCTCTGGAAACACCATATATTTT.

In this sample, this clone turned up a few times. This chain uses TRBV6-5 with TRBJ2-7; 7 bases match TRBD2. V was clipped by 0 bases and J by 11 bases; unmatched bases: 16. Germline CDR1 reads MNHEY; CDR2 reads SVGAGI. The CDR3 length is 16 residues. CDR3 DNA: TGTGCCAGCAGTTACTCATCCGCTAGCGGCCTCCCACTAGAGTACTTC. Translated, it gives CASSYSSASGLPLEYF.

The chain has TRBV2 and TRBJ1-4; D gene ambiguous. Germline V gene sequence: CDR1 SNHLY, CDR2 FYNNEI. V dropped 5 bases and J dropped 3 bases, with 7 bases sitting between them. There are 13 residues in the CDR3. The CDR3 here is CASSNIPNEKLFF. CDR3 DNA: TGTGCCAGCAGTAATATCCCTAATGAAAAACTGTTTTTT.

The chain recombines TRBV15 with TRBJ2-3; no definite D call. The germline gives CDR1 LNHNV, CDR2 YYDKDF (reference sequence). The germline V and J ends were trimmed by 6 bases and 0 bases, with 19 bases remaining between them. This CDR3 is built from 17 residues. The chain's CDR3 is CATSTTLGSRSTDTQYF. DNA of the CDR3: TGTGCCACCAGTACAACGCTGGGTAGCCGGAGCACAGATACGCAGTATTTT.

DNA of the CDR3: TGCGCCAGCAGTGCCGGGACAGGGTCGGGAAACACCATATATTTT. It specifies CASSAGTGSGNTIYF. The V gene is TRBV10-1, the J gene TRBJ1-3, with TRBD1 matching 9 bases. The CDR3 has 15 residues. The junction had 5 bases not matched to a gene; V was cut back by 4 bases and J by 4 bases. Germline V CDR1 and CDR2: WNHNN, SYGVQD (reference sequence).

The CDR3 DNA sequence: TGTGCCAGTAGTATAGGGGGAGGAACGGCGCAGTACTTC. Protein sequence: CASSIGGGTAQYF. The V call is TRBV19, the J call TRBJ2-7, with a tentative D call TRBD2 (6 bases). Germline CDR1 LNHDA, CDR2 SQIVND (reference sequence). V was cut by 1 base and J by 9 bases, with 13 bases left in between. There are 13 residues in the CDR3. Variable domain in full (rest from reference TRBV19 and TRBJ2-7): DGGITQSPKYLFRKEGQNVTLSCEQNLNHDAMYWYRQDPGQGLRLIYYSQIVNDFQKGDIAEGYSVSREKKESFPLTVTSAQKNPTAFYLCASSIGGGTAQYFGPGTRLTVT.

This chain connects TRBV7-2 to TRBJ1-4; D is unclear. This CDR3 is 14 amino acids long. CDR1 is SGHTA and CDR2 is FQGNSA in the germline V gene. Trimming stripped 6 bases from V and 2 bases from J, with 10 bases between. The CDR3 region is CASRERSTNEKLFF. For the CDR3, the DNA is TGTGCCAGCAGAGAGAGATCCACTAATGAAAAACTGTTTTTT.

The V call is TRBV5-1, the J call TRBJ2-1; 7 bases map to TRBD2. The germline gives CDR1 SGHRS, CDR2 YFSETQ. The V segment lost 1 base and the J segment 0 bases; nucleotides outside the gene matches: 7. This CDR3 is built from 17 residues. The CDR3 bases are TGCGCCAGCAGCTTGTCTCCTCTAGCGGCCTCCTACAATGAGCAGTTCTTC. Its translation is CASSLSPLAASYNEQFF.

The CDR3 DNA reads TGCGCCAGCAGCTTGCGGGACATAGCGAACGAGCAGTACTTC. Protein: CASSLRDIANEQYF. The J gene is TRBJ2-7, the V gene TRBV5-1; D is possibly TRBD1 (6 bases). Germline V gene lookup returns CDR1 SGHRS and CDR2 YFSETQ. V lost 1 base and J lost 5, with 13 bases in between. The CDR3 extends over 14 amino acids.

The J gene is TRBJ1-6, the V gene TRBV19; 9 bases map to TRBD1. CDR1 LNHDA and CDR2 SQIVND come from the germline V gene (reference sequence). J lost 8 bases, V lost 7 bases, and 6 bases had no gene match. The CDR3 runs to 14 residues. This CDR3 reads CASTTGQGYSPLHF. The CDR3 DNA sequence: TGTGCCAGTACCACGGGACAGGGATATTCACCCCTCCACTTT.

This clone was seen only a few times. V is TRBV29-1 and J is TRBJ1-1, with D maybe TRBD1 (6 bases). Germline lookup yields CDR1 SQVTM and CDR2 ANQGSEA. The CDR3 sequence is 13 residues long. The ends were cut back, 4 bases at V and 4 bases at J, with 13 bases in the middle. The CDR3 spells CSVVGIRGTEAFF. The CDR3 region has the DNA TGCAGCGTTGTCGGGATCAGGGGCACTGAAGCTTTCTTT.

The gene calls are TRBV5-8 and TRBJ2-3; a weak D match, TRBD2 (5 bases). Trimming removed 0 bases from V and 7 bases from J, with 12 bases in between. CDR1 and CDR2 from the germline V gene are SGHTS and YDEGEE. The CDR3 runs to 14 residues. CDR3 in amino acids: CASSLEGAVHTQYF. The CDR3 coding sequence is TGTGCCAGCAGCTTGGAGGGAGCGGTCCATACGCAGTATTTT.

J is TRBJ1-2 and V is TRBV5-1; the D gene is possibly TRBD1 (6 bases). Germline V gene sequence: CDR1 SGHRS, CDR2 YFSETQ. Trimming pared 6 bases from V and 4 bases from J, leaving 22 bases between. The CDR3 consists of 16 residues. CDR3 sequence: CASNAGTSGGSYGYTF. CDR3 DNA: TGCGCCAGCAACGCGGGGACATCGGGGGGCTCCTATGGCTACACCTTC.

The CDR3 coding sequence is TGTGCCAGCAGCACCGGACAGAGGGGCTACACCTTC. It is translated as CASSTGQRGYTF. The chain links TRBV7-9 to TRBJ1-2; TRBD1 is a possible D gene (6 bases). Trimming took off 5 bases at V and 8 bases at J, with 12 bases between the two ends. This CDR3 comprises 12 residues. Germline V gene lookup returns CDR1 SEHNR and CDR2 FQNEAQ (reference sequence).

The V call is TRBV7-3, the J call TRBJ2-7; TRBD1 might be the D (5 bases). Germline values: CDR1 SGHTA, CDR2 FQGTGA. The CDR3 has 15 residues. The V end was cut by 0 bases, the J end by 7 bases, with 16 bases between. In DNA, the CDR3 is TGTGCCAGCAGCTTAACTGGGGCCCCTCACGGGGAGCAGTACTTC. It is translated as CASSLTGAPHGEQYF. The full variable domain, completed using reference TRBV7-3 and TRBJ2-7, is GAGVSQTPSNKVTEKGKYVELRCDPISGHTALYWYRQSLGQGPEFLIYFQGTGAADDSGLPNDRFFAVRPEGSVSTLKIQRTERGDSAVYLCASSLTGAPHGEQYFGPGTRLTVT.

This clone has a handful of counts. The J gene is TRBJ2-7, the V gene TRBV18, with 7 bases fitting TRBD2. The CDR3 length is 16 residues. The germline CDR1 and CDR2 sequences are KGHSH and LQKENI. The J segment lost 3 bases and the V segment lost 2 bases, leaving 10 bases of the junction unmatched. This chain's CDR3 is CASSPNIPGLSYEQYF. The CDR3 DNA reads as TGTGCCAGCTCACCAAATATCCCGGGACTAAGCTACGAGCAGTACTTC.

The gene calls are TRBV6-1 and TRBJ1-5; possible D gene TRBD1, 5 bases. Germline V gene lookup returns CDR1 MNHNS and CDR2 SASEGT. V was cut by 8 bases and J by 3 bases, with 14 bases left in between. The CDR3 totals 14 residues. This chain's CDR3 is CASGRQTYNQPQHF. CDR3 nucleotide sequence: TGTGCCAGCGGGCGACAGACTTACAATCAGCCCCAGCATTTT.

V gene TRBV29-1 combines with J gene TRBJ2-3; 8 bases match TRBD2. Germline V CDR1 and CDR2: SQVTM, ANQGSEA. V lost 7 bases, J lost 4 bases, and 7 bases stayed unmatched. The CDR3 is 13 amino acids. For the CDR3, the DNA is TGCAGCGCCGACTCGGGGGGGTCAGATACGCAGTATTTT. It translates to CSADSGGSDTQYF.

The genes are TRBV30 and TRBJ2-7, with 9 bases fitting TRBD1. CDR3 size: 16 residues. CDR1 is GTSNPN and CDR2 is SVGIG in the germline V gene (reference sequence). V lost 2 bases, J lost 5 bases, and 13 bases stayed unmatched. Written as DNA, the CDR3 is TGTGCCTGGAGTCATCTTGCCTTACAGGGGGCAGACGAGCAGTACTTC. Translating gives CAWSHLALQGADEQYF.

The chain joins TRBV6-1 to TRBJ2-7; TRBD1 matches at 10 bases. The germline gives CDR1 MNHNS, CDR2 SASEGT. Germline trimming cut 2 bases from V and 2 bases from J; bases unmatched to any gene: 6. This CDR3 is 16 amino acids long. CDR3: CASSEWGQGFTYEQYF. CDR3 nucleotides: TGTGCCAGCAGTGAATGGGGACAGGGGTTCACCTACGAGCAGTACTTC.

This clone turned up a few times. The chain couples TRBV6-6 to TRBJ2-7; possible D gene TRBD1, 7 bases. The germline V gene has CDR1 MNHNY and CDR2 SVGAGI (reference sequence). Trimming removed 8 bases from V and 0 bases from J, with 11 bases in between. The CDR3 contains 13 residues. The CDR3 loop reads CASSGGSSYEQYF. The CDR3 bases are TGTGCCAGCTCAGGGGGGAGCTCCTACGAGCAGTACTTC.

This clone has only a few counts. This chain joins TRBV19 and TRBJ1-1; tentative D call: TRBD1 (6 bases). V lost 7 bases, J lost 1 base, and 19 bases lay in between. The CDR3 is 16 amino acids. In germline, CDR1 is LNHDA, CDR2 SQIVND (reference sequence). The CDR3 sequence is CASNRRGAGPNTEAFF. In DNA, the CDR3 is TGTGCCAGTAACCGACGGGGGGCAGGGCCGAACACTGAAGCTTTCTTT.

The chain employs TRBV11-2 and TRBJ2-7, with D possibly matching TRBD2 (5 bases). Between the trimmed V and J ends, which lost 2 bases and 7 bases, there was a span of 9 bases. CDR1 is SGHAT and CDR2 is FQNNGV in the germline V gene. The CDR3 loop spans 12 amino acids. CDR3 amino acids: CASSLLAPEQYF. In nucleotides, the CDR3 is TGTGCCAGCAGCTTACTAGCCCCAGAGCAGTACTTC.

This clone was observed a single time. CDR3 coding DNA: TGTGCCAGCAGTGAAGACAGAGAAGGCGAAAAACTGTTTTTT. Translation gives CASSEDREGEKLFF. The rearrangement uses TRBV2 and TRBJ1-4, with D unresolved. V was shortened by 1 base and J by 8 bases, with 11 bases between the two germline ends. Germline CDR1 and CDR2: SNHLY and FYNNEI. This CDR3 spans 14 amino acids. The variable domain in full, with the rest retrieved from reference TRBV2 and TRBJ1-4, is EPEVTQTPSHQVTQMGQEVILRCVPISNHLYFYWYRQILGQKVEFLVSFYNNEISEKSEIFDDQFSVERPDGSNFTLKIRSTKLEDSAMYFCASSEDREGEKLFFGSGTQLSVL.

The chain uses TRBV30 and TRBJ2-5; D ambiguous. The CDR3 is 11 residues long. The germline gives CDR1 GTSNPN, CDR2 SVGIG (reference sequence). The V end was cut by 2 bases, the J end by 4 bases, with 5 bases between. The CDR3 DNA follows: TGTGCCTGGAGTTCCCGAGAGACCCAGTACTTC. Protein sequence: CAWSSRETQYF.

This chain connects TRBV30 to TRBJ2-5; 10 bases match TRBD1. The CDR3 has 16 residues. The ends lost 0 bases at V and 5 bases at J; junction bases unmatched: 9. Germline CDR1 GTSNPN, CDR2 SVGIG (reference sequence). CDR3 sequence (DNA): TGTGCCTGGAGTGTACTGGGGACAGGGGTGATGGAGACCCAGTACTTC. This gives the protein CAWSVLGTGVMETQYF.

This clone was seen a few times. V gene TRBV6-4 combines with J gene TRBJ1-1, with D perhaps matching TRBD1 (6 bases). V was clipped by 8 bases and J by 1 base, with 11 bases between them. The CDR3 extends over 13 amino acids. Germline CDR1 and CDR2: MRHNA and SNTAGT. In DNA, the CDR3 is TGTGCCAGCCGGGACACGGAGAACACTGAAGCTTTCTTT. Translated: CASRDTENTEAFF.